This T cell receptor beta chain was identified during a study of metastatic and nonmetastatic thyroid tumors. Germline CDR1 is GTSNPN and CDR2 is SVGIG (reference sequence). V dropped 3 bases and J dropped 2; count of bases not matched to a gene: 7. This CDR3 has 15 amino acids. TCRdb re-analyzed the PCR reads through MiXCR. The table includes several thousand clones, 2.5% to 3.5% detected once. No patient received treatment before thyroid surgery. This clone was seen only once. This chain joins TRBV30 and TRBJ2-3; TRBD2 matches at 8 bases. Material: tumor tissue. The receptor comes from a female donor with papillary thyroid cancer or a benign thyroid nodule (not recorded which). Some clones in this sample may be carry-over from other donors' samples. CDR3 sequence reads: CAWRKEREFTDTQYF. CDR3 nucleotides: TGTGCCTGGAGGAAAGAGCGGGAGTTCACAGATACGCAGTATTTT.